The entry below gives a single T cell receptor (beta chain) sequence along with its context. Its antigen remains unidentified. The source of the sample is a study of blood T cells in healthy people across ages. Next came a second PCR, run for about 7 to 11 cycles, which used a sample-barcoded 5' primer along with a J-beta primer mix. Each CDR3 protein is one row after TCRdb ran MiXCR on the 5' RACE reads. The table records some 1.5 million distinct CDR3 sequences, 28% of them present only once. Study results and caveats: Diversity estimated from one million T cells was considered an underestimate.

This CDR3 contains 14 residues. The ends were cut back, 4 bases at V and 8 bases at J, with 11 bases in the middle. The V gene's germline CDR1 is KGHDR and CDR2 SFDVKD. V and J are TRBV24-1 and TRBJ2-6; D possibly corresponds to TRBD2 (5 bases). Material for sequencing was blood. This clonotype was sampled from a woman in her thirties in good health. CDR3 sequence: CATSESRETNVLTF. The CDR3 DNA follows: TGTGCCACCAGTGAAAGCCGGGAAACCAACGTCCTGACTTTC.